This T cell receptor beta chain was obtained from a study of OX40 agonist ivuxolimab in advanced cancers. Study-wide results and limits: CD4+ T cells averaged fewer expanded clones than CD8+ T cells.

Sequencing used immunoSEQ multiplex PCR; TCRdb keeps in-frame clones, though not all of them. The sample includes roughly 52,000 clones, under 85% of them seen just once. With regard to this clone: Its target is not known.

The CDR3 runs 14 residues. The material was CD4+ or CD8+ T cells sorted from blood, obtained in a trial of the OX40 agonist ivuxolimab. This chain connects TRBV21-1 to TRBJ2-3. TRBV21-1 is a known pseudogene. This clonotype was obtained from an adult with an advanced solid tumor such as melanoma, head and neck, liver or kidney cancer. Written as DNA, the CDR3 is TGTGCCAGCAAGGGGACCCCATCCACAGATACGCAGTATTTT. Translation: CASKGTPSTDTQYF.